The T cell receptor (beta chain) described here comes from a study of blood T cell repertoires in COVID-19. Study details: Acute-phase and convalescent COVID-19 samples originated in the United States, Italy and Spain.

V was shortened by 6 bases and J by 2 bases, with 10 bases between the two germline ends. Germline V gene data show CDR1 as MNHEY and CDR2 as SVGAGI. The CDR3 contains 13 residues. Original data processing: Reference gene primer amplification gave nucleated cell count estimates. TCRdb keeps only in-frame clones here, not all; method: immunoSEQ multiplex PCR. That table furnishes V, J and clone size, whereas the DNA furnished D and trimming. Among about 66,000 clones, 82% were seen once, and the ten largest hold about 6.2%. The V call is TRBV6-5, the J call TRBJ1-2; perhaps TRBD1 as D (6 bases). The TCR was taken from a man in his 60s with acute or convalescent COVID-19. The source material was peripheral blood. The CDR3 nucleotides are TGTGCCAGCAGCAACGACAGGAACTATGGCTACACCTTC. Its protein product is CASSNDRNYGYTF.